This T cell receptor beta chain was captured in a study of T cell repertoires in cytomegalovirus infection. On the study more broadly: A matching HLA type, together with CMV infection, was signaled by public TCR beta signatures.

A word on this clonotype: Antigen specificity is unknown.

TCRdb reprocessed the reads via MiXCR and lists one record per CDR3 protein. The sample contains 740,000 or so distinct CDR3 sequences, less than 40% of which appear only once. Regarding the study as a whole: CMV-specific TCR beta clonotypes restricted by HLA-C dominated the ex vivo response.

This receptor was obtained from a human donor in good health (CMV status not recorded). Some clones in this sample may be carry-over from other donors' samples. What was sequenced was PBMCs.

Written as DNA, the CDR3 is TGTGCCAGCAGAGGGACAGGCCCGAACACTGAAGCTTTCTTT. Translating it yields CASRGTGPNTEAFF. V gene TRBV2 combines with J gene TRBJ1-1; 8 bases fit TRBD1. Germline-derived CDR1 and CDR2 are SNHLY and FYNNEI. This CDR3 spans 14 amino acids. The trim removed 6 bases at V and 1 base at J, leaving 4 bases unmatched.